Shown below are 20 T cell receptor beta chains from a single sample sequenced in a study of regulatory and conventional T cells in RAG deficiency. The method was immunoSEQ multiplex PCR; TCRdb's version includes in-frame clones alone and lacks a portion of them. Here the sample spans roughly 20,000 clones, about nine tenths being singletons. Blood CD4+ CD25-high CD127-low regulatory T cells supplied the genomic DNA template. This sample was also put to use in a study of regulatory T cells. That study reports: The primer mix had 52 TRBV and 13 TRBJ primers.

Sequenced material: Tregs sorted from blood. These receptors originate from a human donor in good health.

The chain carries TRBV9 and TRBJ2-5; 8 bases align to TRBD2. The ends lost 0 bases at V and 5 bases at J; junction bases unmatched: 6. From germline, CDR1 is SGDLS and CDR2 YYNGEE. This CDR3 region has 15 residues. The CDR3 reads CASSVGSGGGETQYF. CDR3 bases: TGTGCCAGCAGCGTAGGAAGCGGGGGAGGTGAGACCCAGTACTTC.

The chain is built from TRBV6-5 and TRBJ1-2; 8 positions match TRBD1. Germline CDR1 and CDR2: MNHEY and SVGAGI. The CDR3 extends over 14 amino acids. V shed 6 bases, J shed 4 bases, and the junction held 7 bases outside the gene matches. The CDR3 DNA is TGTGCCAGCAGGGACCCGGGACAGGTCTATGGCTACACCTTC. The encoded protein is CASRDPGQVYGYTF.

The chain couples TRBV5-1 to TRBJ2-1; 9 nucleotides agree with TRBD1. The CDR3 is 16 amino acids. Germline V lookup: CDR1 SGHRS, CDR2 YFSETQ. The J segment lost 4 bases and the V segment lost 0 bases, leaving 5 bases of the junction unmatched. The CDR3: CASSLEGDRVYNEQFF. The CDR3 DNA sequence: TGCGCCAGCAGCTTGGAGGGGGACAGGGTGTACAATGAGCAGTTCTTC. Together with reference TRBV5-1 and TRBJ2-1, the CDR3 gives the full variable domain: KAGVTQTPRYLIKTRGQQVTLSCSPISGHRSVSWYQQTPGQGLQFLFEYFSETQRNKGNFPGRFSGRQFSNSRSEMNVSTLELGDSALYLCASSLEGDRVYNEQFFGPGTRLTVL.

The chain links TRBV10-3 to TRBJ1-3; no firm D call. Germline loops: CDR1 ENHRY, CDR2 SYGVKD. Trimming stripped 2 bases from V and 1 base from J, with 3 bases between. This CDR3 comprises 13 residues. The CDR3 reads CAISEVSGNTIYF. DNA for the CDR3: TGTGCCATCAGTGAGGTTTCTGGAAACACCATATATTTT.

The chain has TRBV6-1 and TRBJ1-4, with a possible D match to TRBD1 (6 bases). Germline values: CDR1 MNHNS, CDR2 SASEGT. CDR3 length: 14 amino acids. Trimming removed 4 bases at V and 7 bases at J, with 13 bases between. This CDR3 is CASSVRGGGEKLFF. CDR3 DNA: TGTGCCAGCAGTGTCAGGGGCGGGGGTGAAAAACTGTTTTTT.

V is TRBV5-6 and J is TRBJ2-7; tentative D call: TRBD1 (6 bases). CDR1 is SGHDT and CDR2 is YYEEEE in the germline V gene. With 5 bases removed from V and 2 bases from J, the gap between germline ends came to 17 bases. This CDR3 is 15 amino acids long. CDR3 amino acids: CASSSTGPRPYEQYF. The DNA of the CDR3 is TGTGCCAGCAGTTCCACAGGGCCCCGCCCCTACGAGCAGTACTTC.

This chain uses TRBV6-1 with TRBJ1-2; maybe TRBD1 (5 bases). V was shortened by 4 bases and J by 4 bases, with 13 bases between the two germline ends. This CDR3 region has 14 residues. Germline CDR1 is MNHNS and CDR2 is SASEGT. The DNA of the CDR3 is TGTGCCAGCAGTGTGGCAGGGAGAAGCTATGGCTACACCTTC. This codes for CASSVAGRSYGYTF.

The chain employs TRBV5-1 and TRBJ1-1, with 8 bases lining up with TRBD1. This CDR3 comprises 14 residues. In germline, CDR1 is SGHRS, CDR2 YFSETQ. V shed 0 bases, J shed 5 bases, and the junction held 3 bases outside the gene matches. This CDR3 is CASSLGTGRTEAFF. The CDR3 DNA follows: TGCGCCAGCAGCTTGGGGACAGGGAGGACTGAAGCTTTCTTT.

The chain joins TRBV19 to TRBJ2-1; TRBD2 matches at 13 bases. CDR3 length: 15 residues. Germline values: CDR1 LNHDA, CDR2 SQIVND (reference sequence). With V trimmed by 4 bases and J by 8 bases, 5 bases remained unmatched. The CDR3 loop is CASSRLAGGGDEQFF. The CDR3 DNA reads as TGTGCCAGTAGTAGACTAGCGGGAGGCGGCGATGAGCAGTTCTTC.

The chain couples TRBV2 to TRBJ2-7, with 7 positions matching TRBD1. CDR1 and CDR2 (germline): SNHLY, FYNNEI. This CDR3 comprises 16 residues. V lost 3 bases, J lost 3 bases, and 11 bases stayed unmatched. In DNA form, the CDR3 reads TGTGCCAGCAGTGAGACTCCGGGACAGTCTTTCTACGAGCAGTACTTC. Its translation is CASSETPGQSFYEQYF. The full variable domain, with the rest looked up from reference TRBV2 and TRBJ2-7, is EPEVTQTPSHQVTQMGQEVILRCVPISNHLYFYWYRQILGQKVEFLVSFYNNEISEKSEIFDDQFSVERPDGSNFTLKIRSTKLEDSAMYFCASSETPGQSFYEQYFGPGTRLTVT.

The chain links TRBV25-1 to TRBJ2-1; D gene unclear. Trimming cost V 3 bases and J 2 bases, with 2 bases left between them. Germline loops: CDR1 MGHDK, CDR2 SYGVNS. The CDR3 is made up of 12 amino acids. CDR3 nucleotide sequence: TGTGCCAGCAGTGAGCCCTACAATGAGCAGTTCTTC. It is translated as CASSEPYNEQFF.

The chain uses TRBV6-1 and TRBJ2-1, with D tentatively TRBD2 (6 bases). The CDR3 runs to 17 residues. V was clipped by 3 bases and J by 5 bases, with 20 bases between them. Germline assignment: CDR1 MNHNS and CDR2 SASEGT. The CDR3 DNA is TGTGCCAGCAGTGACGAGTATAGCGGATTCACAAACAATGAGCAGTTCTTC. It codes for CASSDEYSGFTNNEQFF.

This clone was recorded only once. This chain links TRBV5-1 with TRBJ1-2; possible D gene TRBD1, 5 bases. CDR1 and CDR2 (germline): SGHRS, YFSETQ. This CDR3 region has 13 residues. The V end lost 4 bases, the J end lost 2 bases, and 9 bases lay between the germline ends. CDR3 DNA sequence: TGCGCCAGCAGCGGAGGGGCCAACTATGGCTACACCTTC. Its protein product is CASSGGANYGYTF. Based on the CDR3 plus reference TRBV5-1 and TRBJ1-2, the full variable domain is KAGVTQTPRYLIKTRGQQVTLSCSPISGHRSVSWYQQTPGQGLQFLFEYFSETQRNKGNFPGRFSGRQFSNSRSEMNVSTLELGDSALYLCASSGGANYGYTFGSGTRLTVV.

This chain connects TRBV30 to TRBJ2-7; D is tentatively TRBD1 or TRBD2 (6 bases each). This CDR3 contains 15 residues. The V end lost 8 bases, the J end lost 4 bases, and 24 bases lay between the germline ends. Germline loops: CDR1 GTSNPN, CDR2 SVGIG (reference sequence). The CDR3 sequence is CAHDGGGPRAYEQYF. CDR3 bases: TGTGCCCATGATGGAGGGGGACCGAGGGCATACGAGCAGTACTTC.

Remarks on this clone: Other DNA variants within this sample encode the same CDR3. This chain joins TRBV2 and TRBJ2-6, with D tentatively TRBD2 (5 bases). The length of the CDR3 is 18 residues. Germline CDR1 reads SNHLY; CDR2 reads FYNNEI. Trimming removed 3 bases from V and 0 bases from J, with 15 bases in between. Written as DNA, the CDR3 is TGTGCCAGCAGTGACCACCTACGGGGAATCTCTGGGGCCAACGTCCTGACTTTC. Amino acids: CASSDHLRGISGANVLTF.

This clone appeared once. This rearrangement joins TRBV5-1 to TRBJ1-1; D ambiguous. The CDR3 sequence is 15 residues long. Looked up from germline, CDR1 is SGHRS and CDR2 is YFSETQ. Trimming stripped 0 bases from V and 0 bases from J, with 9 bases between. CDR3 loop: CASSLAGSLNTEAFF. The CDR3 coding sequence is TGCGCCAGCAGCTTGGCCGGGAGTTTGAACACTGAAGCTTTCTTT.

The chain recombines TRBV5-1 with TRBJ1-1; TRBD1 might be the D (6 bases). Germline loops: CDR1 SGHRS, CDR2 YFSETQ. V was cut by 3 bases and J by 4 bases, with 16 bases left in between. The CDR3 length is 15 residues. The CDR3 DNA follows: TGCGCCAGCAGCTCGACCAACAGGGAGAGCACTGAAGCTTTCTTT. Encoded protein: CASSSTNRESTEAFF.

This clone was observed a single time. The rearrangement uses TRBV18 and TRBJ1-5; tentative D call: TRBD1 (6 bases). CDR3 length: 14 amino acids. Germline CDR1 and CDR2: KGHSH and LQKENI. V shed 1 base and J shed 2 bases, with 6 bases lying between them. CDR3 in amino acids: CASSPQGGNQPQHF. CDR3 DNA sequence: TGTGCCAGCTCACCACAGGGGGGCAATCAGCCCCAGCATTTT.

V gene TRBV12-5 combines with J gene TRBJ2-3; D remains ambiguous. The CDR3 loop spans 13 amino acids. Germline V gene data show CDR1 as LGHNT and CDR2 as FRNRAP. Trimming removed 4 bases at V and 1 base at J, with 6 bases between. DNA of the CDR3: TGTGCTAGTGGTTCCCCCCGCACAGATACGCAGTATTTT. Protein sequence: CASGSPRTDTQYF.

This chain joins TRBV6-1 and TRBJ1-5, with a tentative D call TRBD1 (5 bases). The CDR3 contains 15 residues. Trimming shortened V by 8 bases and J by 4 bases, and 18 bases separated the two germline ends. The germline V gene has CDR1 MNHNS and CDR2 SASEGT. The CDR3 sequence: CASRSQGSGNQPQHF. The CDR3, as DNA: TGTGCCAGCCGTTCCCAGGGATCTGGAAATCAGCCCCAGCATTTT.